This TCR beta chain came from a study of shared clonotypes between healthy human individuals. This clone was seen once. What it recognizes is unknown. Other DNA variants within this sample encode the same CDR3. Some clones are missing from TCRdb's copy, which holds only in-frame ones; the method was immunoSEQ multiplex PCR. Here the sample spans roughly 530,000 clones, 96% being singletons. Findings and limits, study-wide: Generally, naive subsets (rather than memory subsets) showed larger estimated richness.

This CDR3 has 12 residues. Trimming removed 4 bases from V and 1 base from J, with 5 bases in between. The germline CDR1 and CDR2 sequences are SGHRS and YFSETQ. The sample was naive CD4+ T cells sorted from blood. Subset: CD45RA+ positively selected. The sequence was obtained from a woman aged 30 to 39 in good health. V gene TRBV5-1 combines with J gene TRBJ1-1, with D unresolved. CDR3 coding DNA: TGCGCCAGCAGCCCCGGGAACACTGAAGCTTTCTTT. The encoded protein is CASSPGNTEAFF.